This is a list of T cell receptor beta chains from one sample in a study of PD-L1 blockade in urothelial cancer. Repertoires were generated with immunoSEQ multiplex PCR, while TCRdb's copy carries only in-frame clones and drops some. The table includes some 29,000 clones, about 88% detected once. The specimen comprised PBMCs, sampled around atezolizumab (anti-PD-L1) treatment. The receptors here all came from a man aged 50 to 60 with urothelial cancer. The CDR3 runs from the conserved cysteine through the conserved F or W. Each record gives: J gene, clone size, D gene, V gene, CDR3 protein, CDR3 DNA. A D gene is named only where the DNA matches it firmly. Only part of the rows carry a size: once, few, many, or a class if the clone is expanded.

TRBJ1-2	-	-	TRBV30	CAGIYSNYGYTF	TGTGCCGGAATTTACAGTAACTATGGCTACACCTTC
TRBJ2-5	-	-	TRBV14	CASRGAAYGTQYF	TGTGCCAGCAGAGGAGCCGCCTATGGGACCCAGTACTTC
TRBJ1-5	few	-	TRBV28	CASGLGTEVPQHF	TGTGCCAGCGGATTAGGAACTGAGGTGCCCCAGCATTTT
TRBJ2-1	-	TRBD2	TRBV11-3	CASSTGLAGVNEQFF	TGTGCCAGCAGCACGGGACTAGCGGGAGTTAATGAGCAGTTCTTC
TRBJ1-1	-	-	TRBV7-9	CASSTSTEAFF	TGTGCCAGCAGCACAAGCACTGAAGCTTTCTTT
TRBJ2-3	-	-	TRBV5-1	CASSLSTDTQYF	TGCGCCAGCAGCCTAAGCACAGATACGCAGTATTTT
TRBJ2-5	-	-	TRBV7-3	CASSLPGTNQETQYF	TGTGCCAGCAGCTTACCCGGGACAAACCAAGAGACCCAGTACTTC
TRBJ2-5	-	TRBD2	TRBV7-2	CASSAPGLAGGKTQYF	TGTGCCAGCAGCGCCCCAGGGCTAGCGGGGGGGAAGACCCAGTACTTC
TRBJ2-5	once	TRBD2	TRBV11-3	CASSLGGTSGVQETQYF	TGTGCCAGCAGCTTAGGCGGGACTAGCGGGGTTCAAGAGACCCAGTACTTC
TRBJ1-1	-	TRBD1	TRBV18	CASSQTGQEGEAFF	TGTGCCAGCTCCCAGACGGGACAGGAAGGTGAAGCTTTCTTT
TRBJ2-6	-	TRBD1	TRBV4-3	CASSQGTGSGANVLTF	TGCGCCAGCAGCCAAGGGACAGGGTCTGGGGCCAACGTCCTGACTTTC
TRBJ2-1	-	TRBD2	TRBV29-1	CSVDGLAGYSYNEQFF	TGCAGCGTTGACGGACTAGCGGGATACTCCTACAATGAGCAGTTCTTC
TRBJ2-2	-	-	TRBV29-1	CSVSLGLRTGELFF	TGCAGCGTTTCGCTTGGTCTTCGGACCGGGGAGCTGTTTTTT
TRBJ1-1	-	-	TRBV9	CASSEGGWSTEAFF	TGTGCCAGCAGCGAGGGAGGATGGAGCACTGAAGCTTTCTTT
TRBJ2-3	-	TRBD1	TRBV9	CASSLWDRDPDTQYF	TGTGCCAGCAGCCTCTGGGACAGGGACCCAGATACGCAGTATTTT
TRBJ2-7	-	TRBD1	TRBV27	CASNRQGFPYEQYF	TGTGCCAGCAACCGACAGGGTTTCCCCTACGAGCAGTACTTC
TRBJ2-7	-	TRBD1	TRBV7-8	CASSPRTGSSYEQYF	TGTGCCAGCAGCCCCAGGACAGGCAGTTCCTACGAGCAGTACTTC
TRBJ1-2	once	-	TRBV4-1	CASSQDPYPGGYTF	TGCGCCAGCAGCCAAGATCCTTATCCGGGGGGCTACACCTTC
TRBJ1-4	-	TRBD1	TRBV28	CASSLTGTDEKLFF	TGTGCCAGCAGTTTAACCGGGACAGATGAAAAACTGTTTTTT
TRBJ2-1	-	TRBD1	TRBV5-1	CASSPGQGTDEQFF	TGCGCCAGCAGCCCCGGACAGGGTACGGATGAGCAGTTCTTC
TRBJ2-2	-	TRBD2	TRBV6-4	CASSQTSGRSNTGELFF	TGTGCCAGCAGTCAAACTAGCGGGAGATCGAACACCGGGGAGCTGTTTTTT
TRBJ1-1	-	TRBD1	TRBV13	CASSLAAGGVTEAFF	TGTGCCAGCAGCTTAGCGGCAGGGGGTGTTACTGAAGCTTTCTTT
TRBJ2-3	once	-	TRBV5-1	CASSSSPGPDTQYF	TGCGCCAGCAGCTCGTCTCCCGGTCCAGATACGCAGTATTTT
TRBJ2-5	-	TRBD1	TRBV2	CAIQWDSVRETQYF	TGTGCCATACAATGGGACAGCGTCCGGGAGACCCAGTACTTC
TRBJ2-7	-	TRBD2	TRBV25-1	CASSKGLVEQYF	TGTGCCAGCAGCAAGGGACTAGTCGAGCAGTACTTC
TRBJ1-1	-	TRBD1	TRBV7-9	CASRGTGNTEAFF	TGTGCCAGCAGGGGGACAGGCAACACTGAAGCTTTCTTT
TRBJ2-5	once	-	TRBV6-1	CASSEGPGTQETQYF	TGTGCCAGCAGTGAAGGACCGGGTACCCAAGAGACCCAGTACTTC
TRBJ2-7	once	TRBD1	TRBV11-1	CASSLGQGAYEQYF	TGTGCCAGCAGCTTGGGACAGGGGGCCTACGAGCAGTACTTC
TRBJ1-2	-	-	TRBV28	CASRNFGGTNYGYTF	TGTGCCAGCAGAAATTTCGGGGGGACTAACTATGGCTACACCTTC
TRBJ2-2	-	-	TRBV7-9	CASSFRQLDGELFF	TGTGCCAGCAGCTTCAGACAGCTCGACGGGGAGCTGTTTTTT
TRBJ2-7	-	-	TRBV5-6	CASSSPLGANPYEQYF	TGTGCCAGCAGCTCCCCCCTGGGAGCGAATCCCTACGAGCAGTACTTC
TRBJ2-7	-	TRBD2	TRBV27	CASSLWGTSGQTYEQYF	TGTGCCAGCAGTTTATGGGGGACTAGCGGGCAAACCTACGAGCAGTACTTC
TRBJ2-3	-	TRBD2	TRBV10-2	CASRTSGTSDTQYF	TGCGCCAGCAGGACTAGCGGAACGTCAGATACGCAGTATTTT
TRBJ2-7	-	TRBD1	TRBV4-1	CASRTRTGGVNEQYF	TGCGCCAGCAGAACCCGGACAGGGGGTGTGAACGAGCAGTACTTC
TRBJ2-1	-	TRBD2	TRBV6-1	CASSVLAGGPEDEQFF	TGTGCCAGCAGTGTACTAGCGGGAGGGCCCGAGGATGAGCAGTTCTTC
TRBJ2-7	-	-	TRBV7-9	CASTVTGSYEQYF	TGTGCCAGCACCGTGACAGGCTCCTACGAGCAGTACTTC
TRBJ2-1	-	TRBD2	TRBV7-2	CASSLGLGLAPNEQFF	TGTGCCAGCAGCCTAGGTTTGGGACTAGCGCCCAATGAGCAGTTCTTC
TRBJ2-5	-	-	TRBV30	CAWRRGSQETQYF	TGTGCCTGGAGGAGGGGGTCCCAAGAAACCCAGTACTTC
TRBJ1-5	-	TRBD1	TRBV18	CASSLSGTGSNQPQHF	TGTGCCAGCTCACTCTCGGGGACAGGGAGCAATCAGCCCCAGCATTTT
TRBJ1-2	-	TRBD1	TRBV30	CAWNGRGRATYGYTF	TGTGCCTGGAATGGCAGGGGGCGGGCCACCTATGGCTACACCTTC
TRBJ2-7	-	-	TRBV19	CASSIGSGSYEQYF	TGTGCCAGTAGTATAGGTTCAGGGTCCTACGAGCAGTACTTC
TRBJ2-1	-	TRBD2	TRBV27	CASSLKTSGGAYNEQFF	TGTGCCAGCAGTTTAAAGACTAGCGGGGGGGCGTACAATGAGCAGTTCTTC